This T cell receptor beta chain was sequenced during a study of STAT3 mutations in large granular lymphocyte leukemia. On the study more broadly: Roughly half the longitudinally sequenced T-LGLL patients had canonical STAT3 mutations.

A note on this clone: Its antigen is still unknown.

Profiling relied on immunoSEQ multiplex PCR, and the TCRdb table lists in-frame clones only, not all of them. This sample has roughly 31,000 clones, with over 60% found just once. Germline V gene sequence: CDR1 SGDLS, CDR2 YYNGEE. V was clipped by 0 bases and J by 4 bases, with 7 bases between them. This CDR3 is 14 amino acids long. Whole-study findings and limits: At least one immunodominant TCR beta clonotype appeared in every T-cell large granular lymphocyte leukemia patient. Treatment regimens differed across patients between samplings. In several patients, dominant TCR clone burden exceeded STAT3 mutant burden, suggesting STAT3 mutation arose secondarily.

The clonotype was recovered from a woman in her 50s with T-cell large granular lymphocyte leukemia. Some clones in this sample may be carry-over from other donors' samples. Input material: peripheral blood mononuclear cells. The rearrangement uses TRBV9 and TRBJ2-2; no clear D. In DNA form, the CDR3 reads TGTGCCAGCAGCGTAGCATCGGGCACCGGGGAGCTGTTTTTT. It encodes CASSVASGTGELFF.